Below, 16 T cell receptor beta chains from the same sample are listed, as sequenced in a study of human T cells and chemical hapten exposure. TCRdb independently ran MiXCR on the RACE reads; one entry per CDR3 protein. This table holds tens of thousands of distinct CDR3 sequences, 9% to 9.5% found once. Specified time point: patch test 3, about 24 weeks after DPC sensitization. Indicated treatment: therapeutic diphenylcyclopropenone sensitization with weekly scalp DPC. Whole blood, unfractionated, served as the material for total RNA extraction. The specimen was whole blood, collected in connection with sensitization to the hapten diphenylcyclopropenone (DPC). These receptors were obtained from a man aged 50-59 years with alopecia areata. Some clones in this sample may be carry-over from other donors' samples.

A few counts support this clonotype. The chain employs TRBV6-2 or TRBV6-3 and TRBJ2-5; D gene uncertain. CDR1 and CDR2 (germline): MNHEY, SVGEGT. The CDR3 is 15 residues long. V lost 5 bases and J 1 base, leaving 14 bases between the germline ends. CDR3 bases: TGTGCCAGCAGTACCCTTGGCGGCATCCAAGAGACCCAGTACTTC. This translates into CASSTLGGIQETQYF.

This clonotype was found many times. The chain has TRBV7-2 and TRBJ2-7; 7 nucleotides line up with TRBD1. With V trimmed by 4 bases and J by 5 bases, 5 bases remained unmatched. Germline lookup yields CDR1 SGHTA and CDR2 FQGNSA. The CDR3 spans 13 residues. The CDR3 here is CASSWGQFNEQYF. CDR3 in DNA: TGTGCCAGCAGCTGGGGACAGTTCAACGAGCAGTACTTC.

This clonotype was detected many times. The chain links TRBV10-3 to TRBJ1-5, with TRBD1 matching 8 bases. Germline V gene lookup returns CDR1 ENHRY and CDR2 SYGVKD. Losses at the gene ends were 0 bases for V and 6 bases for J; bases not matched to a gene: 4. The length of the CDR3 is 15 residues. CDR3: CAISESWTGTQPQHF. The CDR3 DNA sequence: TGTGCCATCAGTGAGTCTTGGACAGGGACTCAGCCCCAGCATTTT.

The chain employs TRBV7-8 and TRBJ2-1; D possibly corresponds to TRBD2 (6 bases). The CDR3 is 18 amino acids. Trimming removed 5 bases at V and 2 bases at J, with 22 bases between. Germline lookup yields CDR1 SGHVS and CDR2 FQNEAQ. In DNA form, the CDR3 reads TGTGCCAGCAGCACCTTCGCCCTTAGCGGTCCTCCCTACAATGAGCAGTTCTTC. Residues: CASSTFALSGPPYNEQFF.

The chain joins TRBV28 to TRBJ2-7; TRBD2 agrees at 9 bases. This CDR3 is built from 15 residues. The germline gives CDR1 MDHEN, CDR2 SYDVKM. V gave up 6 bases and J gave up 3 bases; unmatched junction bases: 9. The CDR3 sequence: CASRYPGLAGYEQYF. The CDR3 bases are TGTGCCAGCAGGTACCCGGGACTAGCCGGCTACGAGCAGTACTTC. The whole variable domain, remainder taken from reference TRBV28 and TRBJ2-7, is DVKVTQSSRYLVKRTGEKVFLECVQDMDHENMFWYRQDPGLGLRLIYFSYDVKMKEKGDIPEGYSVSREKKERFSLILESASTNQTSMYLCASRYPGLAGYEQYFGPGTRLTVT.

This rearrangement joins TRBV7-7 to TRBJ2-2; 7 bases match TRBD1. The CDR3 covers 17 residues. With V trimmed by 4 bases and J by 0 bases, 8 bases remained unmatched. Looked up from germline, CDR1 is SSHAT and CDR2 is FNYEAQ (reference sequence). CDR3 bases: TGTGCCAGCAGCTCAAGAGGGGGACAGCCGAACACCGGGGAGCTGTTTTTT. This codes for CASSSRGGQPNTGELFF.

This clonotype was found many times. This rearrangement joins TRBV11-2 to TRBJ2-1; maybe TRBD1 (6 bases). V lost 5 bases and J 10 bases, leaving 15 bases between the germline ends. The CDR3 spans 13 residues. Germline V gene sequence: CDR1 SGHAT, CDR2 FQNNGV. The CDR3: CASSLESGGEQFF. The CDR3 nucleotides read TGTGCCAGCAGCCTCGAGAGTGGGGGCGAGCAGTTCTTC.

This clonotype was found many times. This rearrangement joins TRBV3-1 to TRBJ2-7, with no clear D. CDR3 length equals 14 residues. Trimming pared 7 bases from V and 3 bases from J, leaving 16 bases between. Germline V gene sequence: CDR1 LGHDT, CDR2 YNNKEL (reference sequence). CDR3 in amino acids: CASTTSLDYYEQYF. CDR3 bases: TGTGCCAGCACCACATCACTCGATTACTACGAGCAGTACTTC.

The sample holds many counts of this clonotype. One junction end does not reproduce the germline sequence, and a read error may be involved. The rearrangement joins TRBV19 to TRBJ1-2, with 7 bases fitting TRBD1. This CDR3 spans 13 amino acids. Germline lookup yields CDR1 LNHDA and CDR2 SQIVND (reference sequence). CDR3 DNA: TGTGCCAGTAACCCCGGGACAGCCTATGCCTACACCTTC. Its translation: CASNPGTAYAYTF.

V usage is TRBV25-1 and J usage is TRBJ2-5, with TRBD1 matching 7 bases. CDR1 is MGHDK, CDR2 SYGVNS, per germline. Losses at the gene ends were 4 bases for V and 4 bases for J; bases not matched to a gene: 9. The CDR3 spans 15 residues. CDR3 sequence: CASSATGVGRETQYF. The CDR3 DNA is TGTGCCAGCAGTGCAACAGGGGTCGGGCGAGAGACCCAGTACTTC.

This clonotype was observed a few times. This chain uses TRBV28 with TRBJ2-7; D might be TRBD1 (5 bases). Germline V gives CDR1 MDHEN, CDR2 SYDVKM. This CDR3 spans 12 amino acids. V lost 2 bases, J lost 6 bases, and 8 bases lay in between. CDR3 region: CASSLARVEQYF. In DNA form, the CDR3 reads TGTGCCAGCAGTTTAGCCAGGGTCGAGCAGTACTTC. Full variable domain (remainder filled in from reference TRBV28 and TRBJ2-7): DVKVTQSSRYLVKRTGEKVFLECVQDMDHENMFWYRQDPGLGLRLIYFSYDVKMKEKGDIPEGYSVSREKKERFSLILESASTNQTSMYLCASSLARVEQYFGPGTRLTVT.

This clonotype has just a few counts. This chain uses TRBV30 with TRBJ2-1; 9 bases fit TRBD1. The CDR3 totals 12 residues. CDR1 and CDR2 (germline): GTSNPN, SVGIG (reference sequence). The CDR3 bases are TGTCCCCCGGACAGGGGCCTAAAGGAACAGTTCTTC. It specifies CPPDRGLKEQFF.

This clonotype has at least ten counts. The CDR3 nucleotides read TGTGCCAGCACCGGGACAGGGGTCGGGGAGCTGTTTTTT. Protein sequence: CASTGTGVGELFF. The rearrangement joins TRBV2 to TRBJ2-2; 10 bases agree with TRBD1. Germline trimming cut 7 bases from V and 7 bases from J; bases unmatched to any gene: 3. Per germline, CDR1 SNHLY and CDR2 FYNNEI. This CDR3 is 13 amino acids long.

This clonotype appeared many times. Here the CDR3 DNA reads TGTGCCAGCAGTGTTGAGGGCTACGAGCAGTACTTC. It yields the protein CASSVEGYEQYF. The chain recombines TRBV2 with TRBJ2-7, with D maybe TRBD2 (5 bases). CDR1 is SNHLY and CDR2 is FYNNEI in the germline V gene. Between the trimmed V and J ends, which lost 4 bases and 3 bases, there was a span of 7 bases. The CDR3 has 12 amino acids.

A few counts support this clonotype. The chain has TRBV29-1 and TRBJ2-2; the D is unclear. V dropped 4 bases and J dropped 0 bases, with 9 bases sitting between them. CDR3 length equals 14 residues. Germline-derived CDR1 and CDR2 are SQVTM and ANQGSEA. CDR3 in DNA: TGCAGCGTTGTTGAGACCCCGAACACCGGGGAGCTGTTTTTT. Its translation is CSVVETPNTGELFF.

This clonotype was detected only a few times. The chain couples TRBV20-1 to TRBJ2-7, with D possibly matching TRBD2 (6 bases). CDR1 and CDR2 from the germline V gene are DFQATT and SNEGSKA (reference sequence). The CDR3 covers 11 residues. Deletions cut 6 bases from V and 3 bases from J, with 9 bases between. The CDR3 protein is CSAGGNYEQYF. Written as DNA, the CDR3 is TGCAGTGCCGGCGGGAACTACGAGCAGTACTTC.